A selection of T cell receptor beta chains follows, all from one sample in a study of graft-versus-host responses after intestinal transplantation. The antigens of these receptors remain unknown. Only in-frame clones appear in the TCRdb table, and some are missing; sequencing was by immunoSEQ multiplex PCR. The sample consists of about 130,000 clones, roughly 92% of them appearing once. The specimen comprised unstimulated CD4+ T cells sorted from spleen or lymph node cells, sampled before intestinal transplant. Every receptor here comes from a human donor who received an intestinal transplant. CDR3s include the opening cysteine and the closing phenylalanine or tryptophan. A D gene is named only where the DNA matches it firmly. The size of a clone is reported for some rows only, either as once, few or many, or as a class for expanded clones.

TRBV5-1	14	NA	TRBJ1-4	NA	TGCGCCAGCAGCCCCCAGGGGACTAATGAAAAACTGTTTTTT	CASSPQGTNEKLFF
TRBV18	14	TRBD1	TRBJ1-6	NA	TGTGCCAGCTCACCCCAGGGGGCTGGTTCACCCCTCCACTTT	CASSPQGAGSPLHF
TRBV19	15	NA	TRBJ1-5	NA	TGTGCCAGTAGCCTCCGACAGGATAGCAATCAGCCCCAGCATTTT	CASSLRQDSNQPQHF
TRBV5-4	15	TRBD1	TRBJ1-4	NA	TGTGCCAGCAGCTCAAAGACAGGGGGGAATGAAAAACTGTTTTTT	CASSSKTGGNEKLFF
TRBV11-1	14	NA	TRBJ2-7	NA	TGTGCCAGCAGCTTACCCGGGGGCCCCTACGAGCAGTACTTC	CASSLPGGPYEQYF
TRBV6-6	14	NA	TRBJ2-7	NA	TGTGCCAGCAGTTACCCAACAGCTCAAGACGGGCAGTACTTC	CASSYPTAQDGQYF
TRBV11-1	17	NA	TRBJ2-1	NA	TGTGCCAGCAGCCCAATAGCGGCGGCCGCCGCTTACAATGAGCAGTTCTTC	CASSPIAAAAAYNEQFF
TRBV7-2	13	NA	TRBJ1-1	NA	TGTGCCATCACAACCCCAGGGCTACTCGAAGCTTTCTTT	CAITTPGLLEAFF
TRBV5-1	17	NA	TRBJ2-6	NA	TGCGCCAGCAGCTTGGTTTCAGGGGTCTCTGGGGCCAACGTCCTGACTTTC	CASSLVSGVSGANVLTF
TRBV5-6	15	NA	TRBJ1-6	NA	TGTGCCAGCAGCAACCGGGAGACCTGGAATTCACCCCTCCACTTT	CASSNRETWNSPLHF
TRBV5-1	15	NA	TRBJ2-3	NA	TGCGCCAGCAGCTTGGCGGGAATGGGCACAGATACGCAGTATTTT	CASSLAGMGTDTQYF
TRBV5-1	15	NA	TRBJ1-5	NA	TGCGCCAGCAGCCCGTCGACAGGACTGGGACAGCCCCAGCATTTT	CASSPSTGLGQPQHF
TRBV23-1	14	NA	TRBJ2-5	NA	TGCGCCAGCAGTAACAGGGAGTTAGGGGAGACCCAGTACTTC	CASSNRELGETQYF
TRBV7-3	14	NA	TRBJ2-5	NA	TGTGCCAGCAGCTTGGGTCCGGAGTGGGAGACCCAGTACTTC	CASSLGPEWETQYF
TRBV23-1	13	TRBD1	TRBJ2-5	NA	TGCGCCAGCGCTAGGGGACAGCAAGAGACCCAGTACTTC	CASARGQQETQYF
TRBV7-3	18	TRBD2	TRBJ2-2	NA	TGTGCCAGCAGCAAGGGACTAGCGGGGTCCGCGAACACCGGGGAGCTGTTTTTT	CASSKGLAGSANTGELFF
TRBV18	12	NA	TRBJ2-3	NA	TGTGCCAGCTCACCCCAGGGAGATACGCAGTATTTT	CASSPQGDTQYF
TRBV19	15	TRBD1	TRBJ2-3	NA	TGTGCCAGTAGCGCCGGGACAGCAGGCAGAGATACGCAGTATTTT	CASSAGTAGRDTQYF
TRBV5-1	13	NA	TRBJ2-7	NA	TGCGCCAGCAGCTTGGATTGGTTTGACGAGCAGTACTTC	CASSLDWFDEQYF
TRBV27	14	NA	TRBJ2-7	NA	TGTGCCAGCAGTTTTAATCCCGTGTCCTACGAGCAGTACTTC	CASSFNPVSYEQYF
TRBV6-6	15	TRBD2	TRBJ2-7	few	TGTGCCAGCAGCTCCAGCGGGGGGGGGCCCTACGAGCAGTACTTC	CASSSSGGGPYEQYF
TRBV18	14	TRBD1	TRBJ2-3	NA	TGTGCCAGCTCACAGGGGGCCCGCCAAGATACGCAGTATTTT	CASSQGARQDTQYF
TRBV11-3	15	TRBD1	TRBJ1-2	NA	TGTGCCAGCAGCCCAACCGGGACAGGCACCTATGGCTACACCTTC	CASSPTGTGTYGYTF
TRBV19	12	NA	TRBJ1-5	NA	TGTGCCAGTAAATGGGGAAGTCAGCCCCAGCATTTT	CASKWGSQPQHF
TRBV5-4	13	NA	TRBJ1-1	NA	TGTGCCAGCAGCAGCTACAGGGTCCCTGAAGCTTTCTTT	CASSSYRVPEAFF
TRBV5-5	12	TRBD1	TRBJ2-2	once	TGTGCCAGCCGACAGGGAACCGGGGAGCTGTTTTTT	CASRQGTGELFF
TRBV2	14	TRBD2	TRBJ2-1	NA	TGTGCCAGCCTTGCCCGGGGGGGGGTGAATGAGCAGTTCTTC	CASLARGGVNEQFF
TRBV18	13	NA	TRBJ1-1	NA	TGTGCCAGCTCCCCCCGGGACTCAAGAGGGGCTTTCTTT	CASSPRDSRGAFF
TRBV14	14	TRBD1	TRBJ1-2	NA	TGTGCCAGCAGCCCCTGGACAGGGGAGGCTGGCTACACCTTC	CASSPWTGEAGYTF
TRBV4-1	16	NA	TRBJ1-4	NA	TGCGCCAGCAGCCAAGCGGTTAACAGGGAGGATGAAAAACTGTTTTTT	CASSQAVNREDEKLFF
TRBV30	13	NA	TRBJ1-4	NA	TGTGCCTGGAGCAAGGGGACTAATGAAAAACTGTTTTTT	CAWSKGTNEKLFF
TRBV2	18	NA	TRBJ1-1	NA	TGTGCCAGCAGTGTTGGTATATTGGGGGAACGGATGAACACTGAAGCTTTCTTT	CASSVGILGERMNTEAFF
TRBV5-6	15	TRBD1	TRBJ2-1	once	TGTGCCAGCAGCGGCGGACAGGCCTCAGGATCGGAGCAGTTCTTC	CASSGGQASGSEQFF
TRBV11-3	18	NA	TRBJ2-1	NA	TGTGCCAGCAGCTTATTCTGGGGGGGGCAGGGGTTAGGCAATGAGCAGTTCTTC	CASSLFWGGQGLGNEQFF
TRBV7-8	16	TRBD1	TRBJ2-7	NA	TGTGCCAGCAGCTTAAGCGTCGGGACAGGGCTCTACGAGCAGTACTTC	CASSLSVGTGLYEQYF
TRBV2	13	NA	TRBJ2-5	NA	TGTGCCAGCAGTCCGACCCGAGTCGAGACCCAGTACTTC	CASSPTRVETQYF
TRBV6-6	13	NA	TRBJ2-2	NA	TGTGCCACCACTAACTGGGACACCGGGGAGCTGTTTTTT	CATTNWDTGELFF
TRBV4-1	16	NA	TRBJ2-1	NA	TGCGCCAGCAGCCTTCAAGGCCCCGGGGGGACAAATGAGCAGTTCTTC	CASSLQGPGGTNEQFF
TRBV27	13	TRBD2	TRBJ2-7	NA	TGTGCCAGCAGGGGAGGGAGGTCCTACGAGCAGTACTTC	CASRGGRSYEQYF
TRBV6-6	13	NA	TRBJ2-1	NA	TGTGCCAGCAGTTACTCCGTGGGATATGAGCAGTTCTTC	CASSYSVGYEQFF
TRBV7-6	15	NA	TRBJ2-2	NA	TGTGCCAGCAGCTTATCGGAACCTAACACCGGGGAGCTGTTTTTT	CASSLSEPNTGELFF
TRBV5-5	13	TRBD2	TRBJ2-7	NA	TGTGCCAGCAGCTTGAGCGGGGTTGGTGAGCAGTACTTC	CASSLSGVGEQYF
TRBV30	12	NA	TRBJ1-1	once	TGTGCCTGCGGACAGATGAACACTGAAGCTTTCTTT	CACGQMNTEAFF